The next 9 T cell receptor beta chains were all read from a single sample in a study of T cells after yellow fever vaccination. From the 5' RACE reads, TCRdb called clonotypes with MiXCR, one entry per CDR3 protein. The repertoire holds 310,000 or so distinct CDR3 sequences, roughly 7% seen once, with roughly 19% in the top ten. The source material was PBMCs, sampled around 45 days after the first yellow fever vaccination. The receptors were sampled from a young man who received the YFV17D yellow fever vaccine.

Only a few counts were recorded for this clonotype. The gene calls are TRBV20-1 and TRBJ2-2; TRBD1 aligns across 7 bases. J lost 6 bases, V lost 7 bases, and 8 bases had no gene match. The CDR3 totals 13 residues. Per the germline V gene, CDR1 is DFQATT and CDR2 is SNEGSKA (reference sequence). The CDR3 sequence is CSVRGPYPGELFF. CDR3 DNA: TGCAGTGTGAGGGGGCCATATCCCGGGGAGCTGTTTTTT.

This clonotype was seen more than once but under ten times. The chain is built from TRBV12-3 or TRBV12-4 and TRBJ1-6; TRBD1 might be the D (5 bases). CDR3 size: 14 residues. V shed 4 bases and J shed 10 bases, with 14 bases lying between them. CDR3 sequence reads: CASSSQGGGSPLHF. CDR3 coding DNA: TGTGCCAGCAGTTCTCAGGGAGGTGGATCACCCCTCCACTTT.

This clonotype was recorded a few times. This chain connects TRBV28 to TRBJ2-7; 7 nucleotides line up with TRBD1. Germline CDR1 MDHEN, CDR2 SYDVKM. The CDR3 contains 15 residues. After removal of 6 bases from V and 4 bases from J, the junction contained 12 bases not matched to a gene. The CDR3 coding sequence is TGTGCCAGCAGCAGCACAGGGGCCCTTTATTACGAGCAGTACGTC. It encodes CASSSTGALYYEQYV.

This clonotype appeared a few times. The genes are TRBV7-9 and TRBJ1-2, with D hard to call. The germline V and J ends were trimmed by 10 bases and 8 bases, with 23 bases remaining between them. The V gene's germline CDR1 is SEHNR and CDR2 FQNEAQ (reference sequence). CDR3 length equals 14 residues. CDR3 in DNA: TGTGCCATTTGGGGTAGGGCCCCGGGATGGGGCTACACCTTC. Translation: CAIWGRAPGWGYTF.

This clonotype was detected only a few times. The V and J genes are TRBV6-5 and TRBJ2-1; D is perhaps TRBD2 (6 bases). The CDR3 runs 14 residues. Trimming pared 3 bases from V and 8 bases from J, leaving 14 bases between. The V gene's germline CDR1 is MNHEY and CDR2 SVGAGI. The CDR3 here is CASSYLFREDEQFF. CDR3 sequence (DNA): TGTGCCAGCAGTTATTTGTTCAGGGAGGATGAGCAGTTCTTC.

J is TRBJ2-5 and V is TRBV11-2; no reliable D call. The CDR3 runs to 13 residues. V was cut by 6 bases and J by 0 bases, with 8 bases left in between. Per the germline V gene, CDR1 is SGHAT and CDR2 is FQNNGV. Here the CDR3 DNA reads TGTGCCAGCAGAACGGTCCACCAAGAGACCCAGTACTTC. Encoded protein: CASRTVHQETQYF.

In its sample, this clonotype was seen many times. The rearrangement uses TRBV20-1 and TRBJ2-1, with 7 positions matching TRBD2. The CDR3 runs 15 residues. CDR1 is DFQATT, CDR2 SNEGSKA, per germline (reference sequence). Unmatched junction bases numbered 4, after V lost 0 bases and J lost 2 bases. The CDR3 sequence: CSARDPAGPYNEQFF. For the CDR3, the DNA is TGCAGTGCTAGAGATCCAGCGGGGCCCTACAATGAGCAGTTCTTC.

This clonotype turned up a few times. The chain is built from TRBV5-1 and TRBJ2-5; D perhaps matches TRBD1 (5 bases). Germline V gene sequence: CDR1 SGHRS, CDR2 YFSETQ. Trimming took 7 bases from V and 2 from J, leaving 9 bases between them. The CDR3 runs 12 residues. As DNA, the CDR3 is TGCGCCAGCGGCGACAGTCAAGAGACCCAGTACTTC. This gives the protein CASGDSQETQYF.

This chain joins TRBV20-1 and TRBJ2-1; 11 bases map to TRBD2. The CDR3 is 15 amino acids. Trimming removed 1 base from V and 2 bases from J; junction bases left unmatched: 1. Per the germline V gene, CDR1 is DFQATT and CDR2 is SNEGSKA (reference sequence). CDR3 protein: CSARVAGGPYNEQFF. In nucleotides, the CDR3 is TGCAGTGCTAGAGTAGCGGGGGGGCCCTACAATGAGCAGTTCTTC.